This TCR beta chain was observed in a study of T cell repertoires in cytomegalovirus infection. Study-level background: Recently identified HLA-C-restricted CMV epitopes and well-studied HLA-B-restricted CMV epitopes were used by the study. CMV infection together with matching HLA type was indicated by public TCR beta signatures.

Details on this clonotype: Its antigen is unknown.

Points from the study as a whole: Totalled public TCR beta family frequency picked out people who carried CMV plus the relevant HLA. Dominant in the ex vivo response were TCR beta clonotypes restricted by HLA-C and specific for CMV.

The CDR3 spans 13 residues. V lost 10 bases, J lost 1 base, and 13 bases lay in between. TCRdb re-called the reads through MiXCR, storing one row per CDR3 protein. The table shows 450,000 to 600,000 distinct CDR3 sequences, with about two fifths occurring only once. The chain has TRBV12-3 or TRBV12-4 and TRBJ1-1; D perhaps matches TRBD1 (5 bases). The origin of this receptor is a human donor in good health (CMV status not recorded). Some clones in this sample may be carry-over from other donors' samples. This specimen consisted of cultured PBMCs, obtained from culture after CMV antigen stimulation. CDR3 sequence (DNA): TGTGCCACCTCTCTAACAGGGAACACTGAAGCTTTCTTT. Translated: CATSLTGNTEAFF.